One and the same sample provided the 21 T cell receptor beta chains below, sequenced in a study of a mutant IDH1 vaccine in newly diagnosed glioma. These receptors have no known antigen. Time point noted: week 5, during vaccination. It was 300 ug of mutant IDH1 20-mer peptide that made up each vaccine dose, given with topical imiquimod. Assay used: immunoSEQ multiplex PCR; TCRdb lists only in-frame clones, some missing. The sample has around 78,000 clones; 91% are singletons. The input for sequencing was PBMCs, taken from a glioma patient whose treatment included an IDH1 peptide vaccine. Receptor source: a woman between 50 and 59 years old with glioma.

The chain couples TRBV5-1 to TRBJ2-7; the D gene is possibly TRBD2 (5 bases). Deletions cut 4 bases from V and 1 base from J, with 6 bases between. The CDR3 sequence is 12 residues long. CDR1 is SGHRS and CDR2 is YFSETQ in the germline V gene. This chain's CDR3 is CASSRGSYEQYF. The CDR3 DNA reads TGCGCCAGCAGCCGGGGTTCCTACGAGCAGTACTTC.

This chain links TRBV7-2 with TRBJ2-5, with unresolved D. Deletions cut 5 bases from V and 5 bases from J, with 15 bases between. Germline V gene sequence: CDR1 SGHTA, CDR2 FQGNSA. There are 14 residues in the CDR3. This CDR3 is CASSTPRTGETQYF. CDR3 in DNA: TGTGCCAGCAGCACCCCGCGGACCGGGGAGACCCAGTACTTC.

This clone was recorded once. The rearrangement uses TRBV27 and TRBJ1-4; D is unclear. The CDR3 is made up of 13 amino acids. V lost 7 bases to trimming and J lost 1 base, with 7 bases between them. Germline-derived CDR1 and CDR2 are MNHEY and SMNVEV (reference sequence). The CDR3 bases are TGTGCCAGCAAGGGAGGAACTAATGAAAAACTGTTTTTT. Protein sequence: CASKGGTNEKLFF.

The rearrangement links TRBV4-1 to TRBJ2-1, with D perhaps matching TRBD2 (6 bases). The CDR3 runs to 16 residues. Germline CDR1 reads MGHRA; CDR2 reads YSYEKL. V was clipped by 1 base and J by 7 bases, with 17 bases between them. The CDR3 here is CASSQVGGEAPNEQFF. The CDR3 nucleotides are TGCGCCAGCAGCCAAGTCGGGGGAGAGGCGCCGAATGAGCAGTTCTTC.

This chain connects TRBV7-2 to TRBJ2-5; TRBD2 matches at 8 bases. CDR3 length: 16 residues. V lost 1 base, J lost 2 bases, and 6 bases stayed unmatched. Germline V gene data show CDR1 as SGHTA and CDR2 as FQGNSA. Here the CDR3 reads CASSLVGLAGQETQYF. For the CDR3, the DNA is TGTGCCAGCAGCTTAGTAGGGCTAGCGGGTCAAGAGACCCAGTACTTC.

The V and J genes are TRBV28 and TRBJ2-7; possible D gene TRBD2, 6 bases. The CDR3 is 12 amino acids. The germline CDR1 and CDR2 sequences are MDHEN and SYDVKM. V dropped 9 bases and J dropped 3 bases, with 12 bases sitting between them. The CDR3 protein is CASGGKIYEQYF. The CDR3 DNA reads as TGTGCCAGTGGCGGGAAAATCTACGAGCAGTACTTC.

Notes on this clone: Sequence at one end of the junction differs from germline and may be a read error. The CDR3 sequence is CASSTSPSGNTGELFF. As DNA, the CDR3 is TGTGCTAGCAGCACATCCCCCAGCGGGAACACCGGGGAGCTGTTTTTT. J is TRBJ2-2 and V is TRBV7-7, with D possibly TRBD2 on 5 matching bases. The germline CDR1 and CDR2 sequences are SSHAT and FNYEAQ (reference sequence). The CDR3 length is 16 residues. The full variable domain, in which reference TRBV7-7 and TRBJ2-2 provide the parts outside the CDR3, is GAGVSQSPRYKVTKRGQDVTLRCDPISSHATLYWYQQALGQGPEFLTYFNYEAQPDKSGLPSDRFSAERPEGSISTLTIQRTEQRDSAMYRCASSTSPSGNTGELFFGEGSRLTVL.

V usage is TRBV27 and J usage is TRBJ1-1, with D possibly TRBD1 on 6 matching bases. The germline V gene encodes CDR1 MNHEY and CDR2 SMNVEV (reference sequence). The CDR3 is 14 residues long. V was pared by 7 bases and J by 0 bases, with 12 bases between. The CDR3 DNA is TGTGCCAGCAAACTAACAGGGCTGAACACTGAAGCTTTCTTT. This gives the protein CASKLTGLNTEAFF.

The V gene is TRBV28, the J gene TRBJ1-6, with no clear D. The CDR3 loop spans 14 amino acids. Deletions cut 7 bases from V and 8 bases from J, with 15 bases between. Germline V gene lookup returns CDR1 MDHEN and CDR2 SYDVKM. The CDR3 protein is CASKEEGGHSPLHF. The CDR3 DNA sequence: TGTGCCAGCAAAGAGGAGGGTGGGCATTCACCCCTCCACTTT.

CDR3 loop: CASSPERGRGNQPQHF. In DNA, the CDR3 is TGTGCCAGCTCACCGGAACGGGGGCGCGGCAATCAGCCCCAGCATTTT. V and J are TRBV18 and TRBJ1-5; possibly TRBD1 for D (6 bases). Germline V CDR1 and CDR2: KGHSH, LQKENI. This CDR3 is built from 16 residues. Trimming left V 3 bases short and J 2 bases short, with 14 bases between.

Only one count was recorded for this clone. Relative to the germline gene, one junction end is altered; a read error may explain this. The chain combines TRBV7-7 with TRBJ2-5, with unresolved D. CDR1 and CDR2 (germline): SSHAT, FNYEAQ (reference sequence). The CDR3 runs 15 residues. CDR3: CASSLGSSYQETQYF. The CDR3 DNA reads TGTGCTAGCAGCTTGGGTTCCTCGTACCAAGAGACCCAGTACTTC.

This sequence joins TRBV6-5 and TRBJ1-1; the D is unclear. Deletions cut 7 bases from V and 4 bases from J, with 16 bases between. This CDR3 is 14 amino acids long. CDR1 is MNHEY, CDR2 SVGAGI, per germline. The CDR3 nucleotides are TGTGCCAGCATCCCCCAGGTAGGGATCACTGAAGCTTTCTTT. It translates to CASIPQVGITEAFF.

V is TRBV5-1 and J is TRBJ1-1; D gene ambiguous. The CDR3 loop spans 14 amino acids. The germline V gene has CDR1 SGHRS and CDR2 YFSETQ. The V end lost 1 base, the J end lost 0 bases, and 7 bases lay between the germline ends. CDR3 region: CASSLSRMNTEAFF. The CDR3 DNA sequence: TGCGCCAGCAGCTTGTCCAGAATGAACACTGAAGCTTTCTTT.

The rearrangement uses TRBV10-3 and TRBJ2-3; D unresolved. The length of the CDR3 is 18 residues. CDR1 is ENHRY, CDR2 SYGVKD, per germline. Between the trimmed V and J ends, which lost 0 bases and 2 bases, there was a span of 18 bases. The CDR3 here is CAISESSPTAAVTDTQYF. CDR3 coding DNA: TGTGCCATCAGTGAGTCGAGCCCCACAGCCGCCGTCACAGATACGCAGTATTTT.

The chain couples TRBV30 to TRBJ2-7; D not resolved. The germline V gene has CDR1 GTSNPN and CDR2 SVGIG (reference sequence). This CDR3 spans 13 amino acids. Deletions cut 0 bases from V and 5 bases from J, with 11 bases between. CDR3 in DNA: TGTGCCTGGAGTGTGGATTTGAGTAACGAGCAGTACTTC. Amino acid sequence: CAWSVDLSNEQYF.

This chain joins TRBV7-8 and TRBJ1-1; D remains ambiguous. The ends were cut back, 0 bases at V and 10 bases at J, with 9 bases in the middle. CDR3 length: 12 amino acids. Germline V gene lookup returns CDR1 SGHVS and CDR2 FQNEAQ. The CDR3 DNA follows: TGTGCCAGCAGCTTAGCGGGCCGCGGAGCTTTCTTT. Residues: CASSLAGRGAFF.

The chain combines TRBV19 with TRBJ2-6; the D call may be TRBD1 or TRBD2 (5 bases each). V was cut by 10 bases and J by 3 bases, with 22 bases left in between. The CDR3 is made up of 17 amino acids. The germline V gene encodes CDR1 LNHDA and CDR2 SQIVND (reference sequence). Here the CDR3 DNA reads TGTGCCACCTCGTCGGCAGGGACCCCTGGTGGGGCCAACGTCCTGACTTTC. It codes for CATSSAGTPGGANVLTF.

The gene calls are TRBV4-1 and TRBJ2-7; 8 bases are a match to TRBD2. Germline CDR1 and CDR2: MGHRA and YSYEKL. CDR3 length equals 15 residues. Trimming at V came to 0 bases and at J to 1 base, leaving 2 bases not matched to a gene. The CDR3 DNA follows: TGCGCCAGCAGCCAAGAACTAGCGGAATCCTACGAGCAGTACTTC. It specifies CASSQELAESYEQYF.

V is TRBV19 and J is TRBJ2-2; a possible D gene is TRBD1 (6 bases). The length of the CDR3 is 15 residues. The V end lost 7 bases, the J end lost 2 bases, and 14 bases lay between the germline ends. Germline-derived CDR1 and CDR2 are LNHDA and SQIVND (reference sequence). The CDR3 DNA sequence: TGTGCCAGTACTCGAACGGGACAAAACACCGGGGAGCTGTTTTTT. This encodes CASTRTGQNTGELFF.

This chain links TRBV28 with TRBJ1-1; D is undetermined. Germline V lookup: CDR1 MDHEN, CDR2 SYDVKM. The CDR3 is 14 residues long. Trimming took 3 bases from V and 7 from J, leaving 15 bases between them. DNA of the CDR3: TGTGCCAGCAGTTTCGCGGGGTACGCTGGTGAAGCTTTCTTT. Protein: CASSFAGYAGEAFF.

This CDR3 reads CASSLINRGFQETQYF. CDR3 bases: TGTGCCAGCAGCTTGATAAACAGGGGATTCCAAGAGACCCAGTACTTC. The chain has TRBV5-5 and TRBJ2-5; 7 nucleotides agree with TRBD1. The germline gives CDR1 SGHKS, CDR2 YYEKEE (reference sequence). The J segment lost 1 base and the V segment lost 1 base, leaving 7 bases of the junction unmatched. The CDR3 is 16 residues long.